Below are 30 T cell receptor beta chains sequenced from a single sample in a study of T cell responses to AZD1222 COVID-19 vaccine. Some clones are missing from TCRdb's copy, which holds only in-frame ones; the method was immunoSEQ multiplex PCR. Found here are 95,000 or so clones, about 89% of them singletons; the top ten hold around 8.6%. The sample consisted of peripheral blood, taken 28 days after the second AZD1222 dose. The receptors shown here come from an adult who received the AZD1222 COVID-19 vaccine.

The genes are TRBV5-1 and TRBJ2-5, with 12 bases lining up with TRBD2. V lost 3 bases to trimming and J lost 4 bases; unmatched junction nucleotides: 13. The CDR3 spans 18 residues. Germline CDR1 SGHRS, CDR2 YFSETQ. In nucleotides, the CDR3 is TGCGCCAGCAGCTGGCTGGGACTAGCGGGCCCAGCAGGAGAGACCCAGTACTTC. Translation: CASSWLGLAGPAGETQYF. The full variable domain, completed using reference TRBV5-1 and TRBJ2-5, is KAGVTQTPRYLIKTRGQQVTLSCSPISGHRSVSWYQQTPGQGLQFLFEYFSETQRNKGNFPGRFSGRQFSNSRSEMNVSTLELGDSALYLCASSWLGLAGPAGETQYFGPGTRLLVL.

The chain joins TRBV20-1 to TRBJ2-1; D is unclear. Germline assignment: CDR1 DFQATT and CDR2 SNEGSKA (reference sequence). The CDR3 is made up of 11 amino acids. The V end lost 3 bases, the J end lost 4 bases, and 4 bases lay between the germline ends. As DNA, the CDR3 is TGCAGTGCTAGCCCTTACAATGAGCAGTTCTTC. This sequence encodes CSASPYNEQFF.

This clone was seen a handful of times. The V call is TRBV18, the J call TRBJ1-2; D is unresolved. Germline CDR1 reads KGHSH; CDR2 reads LQKENI. With 2 bases removed from V and 6 bases from J, the gap between germline ends came to 10 bases. The length of the CDR3 is 13 residues. The CDR3 region is CASSPSGFNGYTF. CDR3 nucleotides: TGTGCCAGCTCACCATCCGGGTTTAATGGCTACACCTTC. The variable domain in full, completed from reference TRBV18 and TRBJ1-2, reads NAGVMQNPRHLVRRRGQEARLRCSPMKGHSHVYWYRQLPEEGLKFMVYLQKENIIDESGMPKERFSAEFPKEGPSILRIQQVVRGDSAAYFCASSPSGFNGYTFGSGTRLTVV.

This sequence joins TRBV15 and TRBJ2-3; D may match TRBD1 or TRBD2 (6 bases each). The CDR3 covers 15 residues. V was cut by 2 bases and J by 3 bases, with 12 bases left in between. From germline, CDR1 is LNHNV and CDR2 YYDKDF (reference sequence). The CDR3 nucleotides are TGTGCCACCAGCAGAAGGGGGGCAGGTACAGATACGCAGTATTTT. As protein: CATSRRGAGTDTQYF.

The J gene is TRBJ1-1, the V gene TRBV12-3 or TRBV12-4; D might be TRBD1 (5 bases). There are 12 residues in the CDR3. The V end lost 6 bases, the J end lost 6 bases, and 11 bases lay between the germline ends. CDR3 coding DNA: TGTGCCAGCAGACGGGGGATCTCTGAAGCTTTCTTT. Its translation: CASRRGISEAFF.

The chain joins TRBV2 to TRBJ2-5; TRBD2 is a possible D gene (5 bases). The CDR3 extends over 13 amino acids. V was clipped by 3 bases and J by 9 bases, with 14 bases between them. Germline V gives CDR1 SNHLY, CDR2 FYNNEI. The CDR3 loop is CASSEGRPGAQYF. CDR3 DNA: TGTGCCAGCAGTGAGGGAAGGCCCGGGGCCCAGTACTTC.

This clone was detected only once. J is TRBJ1-1 and V is TRBV27, with 8 bases identical to TRBD1. V gave up 6 bases and J gave up 9 bases; unmatched junction bases: 9. Germline assignment: CDR1 MNHEY and CDR2 SMNVEV (reference sequence). This CDR3 is built from 13 residues. The CDR3 nucleotides are TGTGCCAGCAGCTTACTGGCAGGGGGCAAAGCTTTCTTT. This codes for CASSLLAGGKAFF.

The CDR3 DNA reads TGTGCCAGCAGTTACCAAAGGACAGAGGTTTCACCCCTCCACTTT. It yields the protein CASSYQRTEVSPLHF. J is TRBJ1-6 and V is TRBV6-5; D might be TRBD1 (6 bases). Germline V gives CDR1 MNHEY, CDR2 SVGAGI. The CDR3 is 15 residues long. V gave up 2 bases and J gave up 9 bases, with 14 bases separating them.

The chain carries TRBV19 and TRBJ1-2, with D perhaps matching TRBD1 (6 bases). The germline V gene has CDR1 LNHDA and CDR2 SQIVND (reference sequence). The CDR3 runs 14 residues. Trimming shortened V by 4 bases and J by 8 bases, and 17 bases separated the two germline ends. This chain's CDR3 is CASSRGLQRVGYTF. The DNA of the CDR3 is TGTGCCAGTAGTAGGGGGCTCCAGAGGGTCGGCTACACCTTC.

This clone has more than one count but fewer than ten. The chain recombines TRBV7-9 with TRBJ1-5; 7 positions agree with TRBD1. The junction had 8 bases not matched to a gene; V was cut back by 4 bases and J by 5 bases. The CDR3 contains 15 residues. Per the germline V gene, CDR1 is SEHNR and CDR2 is FQNEAQ (reference sequence). CDR3 in amino acids: CASSSAGTVHQPQHF. CDR3 nucleotide sequence: TGTGCCAGCAGCTCAGCCGGGACAGTCCATCAGCCCCAGCATTTT.

The gene calls are TRBV5-1 and TRBJ1-2; TRBD1 is a possible D gene (5 bases). Germline V lookup: CDR1 SGHRS, CDR2 YFSETQ. Trimming pared 0 bases from V and 6 bases from J, leaving 15 bases between. The CDR3 is 15 residues long. The CDR3 reads CASSLAGTPIDGYTF. Here the CDR3 DNA reads TGCGCCAGCAGCTTGGCCGGGACCCCGATTGATGGCTACACCTTC.

V usage is TRBV29-1 and J usage is TRBJ2-2, with D unclear. Trimming took off 5 bases at V and 2 bases at J, with 9 bases between the two ends. This CDR3 is built from 13 residues. Germline CDR1 and CDR2: SQVTM and ANQGSEA. The CDR3 DNA reads TGCAGCGTTTCACCGACCAACACCGGGGAGCTGTTTTTT. Translated, it gives CSVSPTNTGELFF.

The V gene is TRBV10-1, the J gene TRBJ1-6; D unclear. The CDR3 is 14 residues long. Germline values: CDR1 WNHNN, CDR2 SYGVQD (reference sequence). V was cut by 3 bases and J by 7 bases, with 10 bases left in between. CDR3 protein: CASSDGGNNSPLHF. The CDR3 DNA reads TGCGCCAGCAGTGATGGCGGGAACAATTCACCCCTCCACTTT.

A note on this clone: Distinct nucleotide sequences in the sample also encode this CDR3. The chain combines TRBV7-2 with TRBJ2-7, with a possible D match to TRBD2 (5 bases). This CDR3 has 15 residues. Germline V gives CDR1 SGHTA, CDR2 FQGNSA. The V end was cut by 0 bases, the J end by 4 bases, with 13 bases between. In nucleotides, the CDR3 is TGTGCCAGCAGCTTAGCGCGAGGGAGAGTTTACGAGCAGTACTTC. This sequence encodes CASSLARGRVYEQYF.

The rearrangement links TRBV18 to TRBJ1-2; 7 nucleotides align to TRBD1. Germline values: CDR1 KGHSH, CDR2 LQKENI. This CDR3 contains 15 residues. After removal of 4 bases from V and 7 bases from J, the junction contained 12 bases not matched to a gene. The CDR3 region is CASSLWGTGEAGYTF. The CDR3 DNA follows: TGTGCCAGCTCACTTTGGGGCACAGGGGAGGCTGGCTACACCTTC.

A single count supports this clone. The chain has TRBV11-3 and TRBJ2-3; D is ambiguous. Germline V gene lookup returns CDR1 SGHNT and CDR2 YENEEA. V lost 1 base, J lost 6 bases, and 5 bases lay in between. The CDR3 length is 12 residues. The CDR3 sequence: CASSLVPDTQYF. The CDR3, as DNA: TGTGCCAGCAGCTTAGTCCCGGATACGCAGTATTTT.

The genes are TRBV29-1 and TRBJ1-1; D remains unclear. V lost 6 bases, J lost 0 bases, and 11 bases lay in between. The CDR3 sequence is 13 residues long. Germline V CDR1 and CDR2: SQVTM, ANQGSEA. The CDR3, as DNA: TGCAGCGTAACGGCCACCTTGAACACTGAAGCTTTCTTT. Its translation is CSVTATLNTEAFF. The full variable domain, with the rest looked up from reference TRBV29-1 and TRBJ1-1, is SAVISQKPSRDICQRGTSLTIQCQVDSQVTMMFWYRQQPGQSLTLIATANQGSEATYESGFVIDKFPISRPNLTFSTLTVSNMSPEDSSIYLCSVTATLNTEAFFGQGTRLTVV.

This chain links TRBV28 with TRBJ1-1; 7 nucleotides agree with TRBD1. J lost 4 bases, V lost 7 bases, and 6 bases had no gene match. CDR1 and CDR2 (germline): MDHEN, SYDVKM. The CDR3 totals 13 residues. CDR3 in DNA: TGTGCCAGCAACCTAGGGGGCCTCACTGAAGCTTTCTTT. This codes for CASNLGGLTEAFF.

CDR3 sequence (DNA): TGTGCCTCAAAGACGGCCAACACTGAAGCTTTCTTT. It yields the protein CASKTANTEAFF. The chain is built from TRBV2 and TRBJ1-1, with D unclear. The germline V gene has CDR1 SNHLY and CDR2 FYNNEI. The CDR3 is 12 amino acids. Trimming took off 11 bases at V and 2 bases at J, with 12 bases between the two ends.

This rearrangement joins TRBV7-3 to TRBJ1-2; D is perhaps TRBD1 (5 bases). V dropped 5 bases and J dropped 7 bases, with 11 bases sitting between them. Germline loops: CDR1 SGHTA, CDR2 FQGTGA. This CDR3 comprises 12 residues. Here the CDR3 reads CASSGPGGGYTF. CDR3 DNA sequence: TGTGCCAGCAGCGGGCCGGGGGGTGGCTACACCTTC. Full variable domain (outside the CDR3, taken from reference TRBV7-3 and TRBJ1-2): GAGVSQTPSNKVTEKGKYVELRCDPISGHTALYWYRQSLGQGPEFLIYFQGTGAADDSGLPNDRFFAVRPEGSVSTLKIQRTERGDSAVYLCASSGPGGGYTFGSGTRLTVV.

In this sample, this clone turned up once. The chain employs TRBV5-5 and TRBJ2-6; 7 nucleotides line up with TRBD1. There are 17 residues in the CDR3. Per the germline V gene, CDR1 is SGHKS and CDR2 is YYEKEE (reference sequence). Trimming cost V 6 bases and J 0 bases; bases outside gene matches: 9. The CDR3 nucleotides read TGTGCCAGCACCCTCCGGGACAGATACTCTGGGGCCAACGTCCTGACTTTC. It codes for CASTLRDRYSGANVLTF.

This clone has just one count. The V and J genes are TRBV5-4 and TRBJ1-2; the match to TRBD1 covers 11 bases. The V segment lost 6 bases and the J segment 1 base; nucleotides outside the gene matches: 5. The germline V gene has CDR1 SGHNT and CDR2 YYREEE (reference sequence). The CDR3 totals 15 residues. The CDR3 loop reads CASNPGQGVNYGYTF. CDR3 sequence (DNA): TGTGCCAGCAATCCGGGACAGGGGGTTAACTATGGCTACACCTTC.

This chain connects TRBV18 to TRBJ2-4; D might be TRBD2 (5 bases). Germline CDR1 reads KGHSH; CDR2 reads LQKENI. CDR3 length: 13 amino acids. The V end lost 3 bases, the J end lost 3 bases, and 6 bases lay between the germline ends. The CDR3 loop is CASSPRDKNIQYF. The CDR3 DNA is TGTGCCAGCTCACCCCGGGACAAAAACATTCAGTACTTC.

This chain uses TRBV27 with TRBJ2-7; D gene uncertain. Trimming left V 5 bases short and J 6 bases short, with 17 bases between. The CDR3 is 14 amino acids. From germline, CDR1 is MNHEY and CDR2 SMNVEV (reference sequence). The CDR3, as DNA: TGTGCCAGCAGTCTGACCCCAGTCAGCCTCGAGCAGTACTTC. The encoded protein is CASSLTPVSLEQYF.

The chain recombines TRBV7-9 with TRBJ2-2; 8 nucleotides align to TRBD1. Germline V gene lookup returns CDR1 SEHNR and CDR2 FQNEAQ (reference sequence). J lost 6 bases, V lost 4 bases, and 4 bases had no gene match. This CDR3 has 14 amino acids. The CDR3 loop is CASSSTGGSGELFF. Written as DNA, the CDR3 is TGTGCCAGCAGCTCAACAGGGGGGTCCGGGGAGCTGTTTTTT.

The J gene is TRBJ1-3, the V gene TRBV28; tentatively, D is TRBD1 (5 bases). The CDR3 sequence is 16 residues long. The V end was cut by 5 bases, the J end by 2 bases, with 16 bases between. CDR1 is MDHEN and CDR2 is SYDVKM in the germline V gene. CDR3 residues: CASSAPGSSTGNTIYF. The CDR3 nucleotides read TGTGCCAGCAGTGCCCCAGGGTCCAGCACTGGAAACACCATATATTTT.

This clone was counted between two and nine times. J is TRBJ1-1 and V is TRBV19; D gene unclear. Germline CDR1 and CDR2: LNHDA and SQIVND (reference sequence). Trimming took 7 bases from V and 1 from J, leaving 4 bases between them. CDR3 size: 11 residues. The CDR3 sequence: CASIANTEAFF. The CDR3 bases are TGTGCCAGTATTGCGAACACTGAAGCTTTCTTT.

The J gene is TRBJ1-5, the V gene TRBV7-9; D is perhaps TRBD1 (6 bases). The CDR3 consists of 13 residues. CDR1 is SEHNR and CDR2 is FQNEAQ in the germline V gene (reference sequence). Trimming stripped 5 bases from V and 10 bases from J, with 15 bases between. The CDR3 loop reads CASSQGQADPQHF. The CDR3 region has the DNA TGTGCCAGCAGCCAGGGGCAAGCCGACCCCCAGCATTTT.

This rearrangement joins TRBV2 to TRBJ2-1; D ambiguous. The V and J ends lost 1 base and 5 bases respectively, with 6 bases between them. There are 13 residues in the CDR3. Germline V gene sequence: CDR1 SNHLY, CDR2 FYNNEI. In DNA, the CDR3 is TGTGCCAGCAGTGAAGGGCTAAACAATGAGCAGTTCTTC. As protein: CASSEGLNNEQFF.

The chain recombines TRBV5-4 with TRBJ1-4; tentative D call: TRBD1 (6 bases). Trimming pared 4 bases from V and 7 bases from J, leaving 14 bases between. CDR1 and CDR2 from the germline V gene are SGHNT and YYREEE (reference sequence). CDR3 length equals 14 residues. CDR3 sequence (DNA): TGTGCCAGCAGCAATGACAGGAGGGGTGAAAAACTGTTTTTT. This translates into CASSNDRRGEKLFF.